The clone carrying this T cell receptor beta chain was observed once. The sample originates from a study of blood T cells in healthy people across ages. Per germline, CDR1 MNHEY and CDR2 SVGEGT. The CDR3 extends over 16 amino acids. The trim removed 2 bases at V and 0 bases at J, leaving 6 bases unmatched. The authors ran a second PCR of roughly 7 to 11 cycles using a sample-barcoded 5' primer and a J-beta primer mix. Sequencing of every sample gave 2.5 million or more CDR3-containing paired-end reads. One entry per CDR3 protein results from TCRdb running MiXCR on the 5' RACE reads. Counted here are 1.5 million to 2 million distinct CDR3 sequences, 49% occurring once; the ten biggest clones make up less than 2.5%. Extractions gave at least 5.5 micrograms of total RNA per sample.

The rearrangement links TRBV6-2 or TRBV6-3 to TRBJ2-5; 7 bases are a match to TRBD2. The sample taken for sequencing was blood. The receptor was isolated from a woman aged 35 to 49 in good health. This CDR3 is CASSYISGDYQETQYF. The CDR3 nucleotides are TGTGCCAGCAGTTACATAAGCGGGGATTACCAAGAGACCCAGTACTTC.